These T cell receptor beta chains were read from a single sample in a study of blood T cell repertoires in COVID-19. TCRdb's copy holds only in-frame clones and misses some; the assay was immunoSEQ multiplex PCR. In the table there are about 61,000 clones, approximately 80% of which are singletons. Source material: peripheral blood. The receptors stem from a woman in her seventies with acute or convalescent COVID-19. CDR3s include the opening cysteine and the closing phenylalanine or tryptophan. Each record gives: clone size, CDR3 length, V gene, D gene, J gene, CDR3 protein, CDR3 DNA. A D gene is named only where the DNA matches it firmly. A row's size may be missing; if present it is once, few, many or a size class.

.	12	TRBV12-3/TRBV12-4	.	TRBJ1-2	CASRTEAYGYTF	TGTGCCAGCAGGACAGAGGCCTATGGCTACACCTTC
.	16	TRBV4-1	.	TRBJ1-2	CASSQILYRSNYGYTF	TGCGCCAGCAGCCAGATTCTATACCGCTCTAACTATGGCTACACCTTC
.	14	TRBV7-3	TRBD1	TRBJ2-2	CASSGQGAGGELFF	TGTGCCAGCAGCGGACAGGGGGCGGGCGGGGAGCTGTTTTTT
.	17	TRBV19	TRBD1	TRBJ1-5	CASRETGGWSEDQPQHF	TGTGCCAGTAGAGAAACAGGGGGCTGGTCTGAGGATCAGCCCCAGCATTTT
.	18	TRBV5-1	TRBD2	TRBJ2-2	CASSLVGLAGWNTGELFF	TGCGCCAGCAGCTTGGTGGGACTAGCGGGGTGGAACACCGGGGAGCTGTTTTTT
.	13	TRBV19	.	TRBJ1-5	CASRLDRNQPQHF	TGTGCCAGTAGGCTAGACAGGAATCAGCCCCAGCATTTT
.	14	TRBV7-9	.	TRBJ1-2	CASSLAGRGYGYTF	TGTGCCAGCAGCTTAGCAGGGAGGGGCTATGGCTACACCTTC
.	15	TRBV7-9	TRBD2	TRBJ2-5	CASSASGGAEETQYF	TGTGCCAGCAGCGCCAGCGGGGGGGCCGAGGAGACCCAGTACTTC
.	17	TRBV3-1/TRBV3-2	TRBD1	TRBJ1-3	CASSPTSQGRSGNTIYF	TGTGCCAGCAGCCCAACATCACAGGGGAGGTCTGGAAACACCATATATTTT
.	16	TRBV11-3	.	TRBJ1-3	CASSPQPRGYGNTIYF	TGTGCCAGCAGCCCTCAACCCCGGGGGTATGGAAACACCATATATTTT
.	14	TRBV11-2	TRBD1	TRBJ1-3	CASSLGQGGNTIYF	TGTGCCAGCAGCTTAGGACAGGGCGGAAACACCATATATTTT
.	13	TRBV5-1	.	TRBJ1-2	CASSSSGTNGYTF	TGCGCCAGCAGCTCCTCCGGGACAAATGGCTACACCTTC
.	12	TRBV20-1	TRBD1	TRBJ2-3	CSASLGGDTQYF	TGCAGTGCTAGTCTAGGGGGCGATACGCAGTATTTT
.	17	TRBV21-1	.	TRBJ1-3	CASTPGGGRSSGNTIYF	TGTGCCAGCACCCCGGGGGGGGGTCGGAGCTCTGGAAACACCATATATTTT
.	17	TRBV6-2/TRBV6-3	TRBD1	TRBJ1-6	CASSYSKGQGWNSPLHF	TGTGCCAGCAGTTACTCGAAGGGACAGGGGTGGAATTCACCCCTCCACTTT
.	15	TRBV11-2	.	TRBJ2-5	CASSLVTGRWETQYF	TGTGCCAGCAGCTTAGTAACAGGGCGTTGGGAGACCCAGTACTTC
.	14	TRBV7-8	.	TRBJ1-5	CASRSDYSNQPQHF	TGTGCCAGCAGATCAGACTATAGCAATCAGCCCCAGCATTTT
.	15	TRBV6-5	.	TRBJ1-4	CASSYSQGRDEKLFF	TGTGCCAGCAGTTACTCGCAGGGGCGGGATGAAAAACTGTTTTTT
.	16	TRBV7-9	.	TRBJ2-1	CASSRRRSSWVNEQFF	TGTGCCAGCAGCCGGAGACGGTCCTCCTGGGTCAATGAGCAGTTCTTC
.	16	TRBV24-1	.	TRBJ1-3	CATSETDISSGNTIYF	TGTGCCACCAGTGAAACGGACATCTCCTCTGGAAACACCATATATTTT
.	15	TRBV9	.	TRBJ2-3	CASSVGWGGRDTQYF	TGTGCCAGCAGCGTAGGATGGGGGGGCAGAGATACGCAGTATTTT
.	14	TRBV6-2/TRBV6-3	.	TRBJ1-5	CASSSYYSNQPQHF	TGTGCCAGCAGTTCCTATTATAGCAATCAGCCCCAGCATTTT
.	16	TRBV5-1	.	TRBJ1-4	CASSLGQAGTNEKLFF	TGCGCCAGCAGCTTGGGGCAGGCGGGAACTAATGAAAAACTGTTTTTT
few	17	TRBV6-4	TRBD2	TRBJ2-1	CASREPKRGGVYNEQFF	TGTGCCAGCAGGGAACCAAAGCGGGGGGGCGTCTACAATGAGCAGTTCTTC
.	15	TRBV6-5	.	TRBJ1-5	CASTRDRTSNQPQHF	TGTGCCAGCACCCGCGACAGAACAAGCAATCAGCCCCAGCATTTT
.	14	TRBV5-1	TRBD1	TRBJ1-2	CASSYGQGGVGYTF	TGCGCCAGCAGCTACGGACAGGGAGGAGTAGGCTACACCTTC
once	16	TRBV21-1	.	TRBJ2-1	CASSKGPFGSYNEQFF	TGTGCCAGCAGCAAAGGCCCCTTCGGCTCCTACAATGAGCAGTTCTTC
.	14	TRBV7-3	.	TRBJ2-7	CASSLGQGTYEQYF	TGTGCCAGCAGCCTCGGGCAGGGGACCTACGAGCAGTACTTC
.	12	TRBV7-9	.	TRBJ2-7	CASSLVRDEQYF	TGTGCCAGCAGCTTAGTCAGGGACGAGCAGTACTTC
few	14	TRBV7-2	.	TRBJ2-3	CASSLSDSLDTQYF	TGTGCCAGCAGCCTCTCGGACTCACTAGATACGCAGTATTTT
.	16	TRBV24-1	.	TRBJ2-3	CATSDSGDISTDTQYF	TGTGCCACCAGTGATAGCGGGGACATTAGCACAGATACGCAGTATTTT
.	13	TRBV7-8	.	TRBJ1-1	CASSPSAVGEAFF	TGTGCCAGCAGCCCGAGCGCGGTCGGTGAAGCTTTCTTT
once	16	TRBV7-9	TRBD1	TRBJ1-1	CASSLVGRGQNTEAFF	TGTGCCAGCAGCTTAGTCGGCAGGGGGCAGAACACTGAAGCTTTCTTT
.	16	TRBV5-4	.	TRBJ2-2	CASSRTSGGNTGELFF	TGTGCCAGCAGCCGGACGTCCGGAGGAAACACCGGGGAGCTGTTTTTT
.	14	TRBV18	TRBD1	TRBJ2-7	CASSPWTGVYEQYF	TGTGCCAGCTCACCGTGGACAGGGGTGTACGAGCAGTACTTC
.	10	TRBV2	.	TRBJ1-2	CASSEARYTF	TGTGCCAGCAGTGAAGCGAGGTACACCTTC
.	14	TRBV29-1	.	TRBJ2-2	CSVDDGVGAGELFF	TGCAGCGTTGATGACGGGGTTGGGGCCGGGGAGCTGTTTTTT
few	14	TRBV19	.	TRBJ1-5	CASTSVNSNQPQHF	.
.	15	TRBV10-3	.	TRBJ2-3	CAISGLGGTTDTQYF	TGTGCCATCAGTGGACTTGGGGGGACCACAGATACGCAGTATTTT
.	15	TRBV28	.	TRBJ2-7	CASSLFLAAFYEQYF	TGTGCCAGCAGTTTATTTTTGGCGGCGTTCTACGAGCAGTACTTC
.	16	TRBV4-2	TRBD2	TRBJ2-5	CASSQKGGGVGETQYF	TGTGCCAGCAGCCAAAAGGGCGGGGGGGTCGGCGAGACCCAGTACTTC